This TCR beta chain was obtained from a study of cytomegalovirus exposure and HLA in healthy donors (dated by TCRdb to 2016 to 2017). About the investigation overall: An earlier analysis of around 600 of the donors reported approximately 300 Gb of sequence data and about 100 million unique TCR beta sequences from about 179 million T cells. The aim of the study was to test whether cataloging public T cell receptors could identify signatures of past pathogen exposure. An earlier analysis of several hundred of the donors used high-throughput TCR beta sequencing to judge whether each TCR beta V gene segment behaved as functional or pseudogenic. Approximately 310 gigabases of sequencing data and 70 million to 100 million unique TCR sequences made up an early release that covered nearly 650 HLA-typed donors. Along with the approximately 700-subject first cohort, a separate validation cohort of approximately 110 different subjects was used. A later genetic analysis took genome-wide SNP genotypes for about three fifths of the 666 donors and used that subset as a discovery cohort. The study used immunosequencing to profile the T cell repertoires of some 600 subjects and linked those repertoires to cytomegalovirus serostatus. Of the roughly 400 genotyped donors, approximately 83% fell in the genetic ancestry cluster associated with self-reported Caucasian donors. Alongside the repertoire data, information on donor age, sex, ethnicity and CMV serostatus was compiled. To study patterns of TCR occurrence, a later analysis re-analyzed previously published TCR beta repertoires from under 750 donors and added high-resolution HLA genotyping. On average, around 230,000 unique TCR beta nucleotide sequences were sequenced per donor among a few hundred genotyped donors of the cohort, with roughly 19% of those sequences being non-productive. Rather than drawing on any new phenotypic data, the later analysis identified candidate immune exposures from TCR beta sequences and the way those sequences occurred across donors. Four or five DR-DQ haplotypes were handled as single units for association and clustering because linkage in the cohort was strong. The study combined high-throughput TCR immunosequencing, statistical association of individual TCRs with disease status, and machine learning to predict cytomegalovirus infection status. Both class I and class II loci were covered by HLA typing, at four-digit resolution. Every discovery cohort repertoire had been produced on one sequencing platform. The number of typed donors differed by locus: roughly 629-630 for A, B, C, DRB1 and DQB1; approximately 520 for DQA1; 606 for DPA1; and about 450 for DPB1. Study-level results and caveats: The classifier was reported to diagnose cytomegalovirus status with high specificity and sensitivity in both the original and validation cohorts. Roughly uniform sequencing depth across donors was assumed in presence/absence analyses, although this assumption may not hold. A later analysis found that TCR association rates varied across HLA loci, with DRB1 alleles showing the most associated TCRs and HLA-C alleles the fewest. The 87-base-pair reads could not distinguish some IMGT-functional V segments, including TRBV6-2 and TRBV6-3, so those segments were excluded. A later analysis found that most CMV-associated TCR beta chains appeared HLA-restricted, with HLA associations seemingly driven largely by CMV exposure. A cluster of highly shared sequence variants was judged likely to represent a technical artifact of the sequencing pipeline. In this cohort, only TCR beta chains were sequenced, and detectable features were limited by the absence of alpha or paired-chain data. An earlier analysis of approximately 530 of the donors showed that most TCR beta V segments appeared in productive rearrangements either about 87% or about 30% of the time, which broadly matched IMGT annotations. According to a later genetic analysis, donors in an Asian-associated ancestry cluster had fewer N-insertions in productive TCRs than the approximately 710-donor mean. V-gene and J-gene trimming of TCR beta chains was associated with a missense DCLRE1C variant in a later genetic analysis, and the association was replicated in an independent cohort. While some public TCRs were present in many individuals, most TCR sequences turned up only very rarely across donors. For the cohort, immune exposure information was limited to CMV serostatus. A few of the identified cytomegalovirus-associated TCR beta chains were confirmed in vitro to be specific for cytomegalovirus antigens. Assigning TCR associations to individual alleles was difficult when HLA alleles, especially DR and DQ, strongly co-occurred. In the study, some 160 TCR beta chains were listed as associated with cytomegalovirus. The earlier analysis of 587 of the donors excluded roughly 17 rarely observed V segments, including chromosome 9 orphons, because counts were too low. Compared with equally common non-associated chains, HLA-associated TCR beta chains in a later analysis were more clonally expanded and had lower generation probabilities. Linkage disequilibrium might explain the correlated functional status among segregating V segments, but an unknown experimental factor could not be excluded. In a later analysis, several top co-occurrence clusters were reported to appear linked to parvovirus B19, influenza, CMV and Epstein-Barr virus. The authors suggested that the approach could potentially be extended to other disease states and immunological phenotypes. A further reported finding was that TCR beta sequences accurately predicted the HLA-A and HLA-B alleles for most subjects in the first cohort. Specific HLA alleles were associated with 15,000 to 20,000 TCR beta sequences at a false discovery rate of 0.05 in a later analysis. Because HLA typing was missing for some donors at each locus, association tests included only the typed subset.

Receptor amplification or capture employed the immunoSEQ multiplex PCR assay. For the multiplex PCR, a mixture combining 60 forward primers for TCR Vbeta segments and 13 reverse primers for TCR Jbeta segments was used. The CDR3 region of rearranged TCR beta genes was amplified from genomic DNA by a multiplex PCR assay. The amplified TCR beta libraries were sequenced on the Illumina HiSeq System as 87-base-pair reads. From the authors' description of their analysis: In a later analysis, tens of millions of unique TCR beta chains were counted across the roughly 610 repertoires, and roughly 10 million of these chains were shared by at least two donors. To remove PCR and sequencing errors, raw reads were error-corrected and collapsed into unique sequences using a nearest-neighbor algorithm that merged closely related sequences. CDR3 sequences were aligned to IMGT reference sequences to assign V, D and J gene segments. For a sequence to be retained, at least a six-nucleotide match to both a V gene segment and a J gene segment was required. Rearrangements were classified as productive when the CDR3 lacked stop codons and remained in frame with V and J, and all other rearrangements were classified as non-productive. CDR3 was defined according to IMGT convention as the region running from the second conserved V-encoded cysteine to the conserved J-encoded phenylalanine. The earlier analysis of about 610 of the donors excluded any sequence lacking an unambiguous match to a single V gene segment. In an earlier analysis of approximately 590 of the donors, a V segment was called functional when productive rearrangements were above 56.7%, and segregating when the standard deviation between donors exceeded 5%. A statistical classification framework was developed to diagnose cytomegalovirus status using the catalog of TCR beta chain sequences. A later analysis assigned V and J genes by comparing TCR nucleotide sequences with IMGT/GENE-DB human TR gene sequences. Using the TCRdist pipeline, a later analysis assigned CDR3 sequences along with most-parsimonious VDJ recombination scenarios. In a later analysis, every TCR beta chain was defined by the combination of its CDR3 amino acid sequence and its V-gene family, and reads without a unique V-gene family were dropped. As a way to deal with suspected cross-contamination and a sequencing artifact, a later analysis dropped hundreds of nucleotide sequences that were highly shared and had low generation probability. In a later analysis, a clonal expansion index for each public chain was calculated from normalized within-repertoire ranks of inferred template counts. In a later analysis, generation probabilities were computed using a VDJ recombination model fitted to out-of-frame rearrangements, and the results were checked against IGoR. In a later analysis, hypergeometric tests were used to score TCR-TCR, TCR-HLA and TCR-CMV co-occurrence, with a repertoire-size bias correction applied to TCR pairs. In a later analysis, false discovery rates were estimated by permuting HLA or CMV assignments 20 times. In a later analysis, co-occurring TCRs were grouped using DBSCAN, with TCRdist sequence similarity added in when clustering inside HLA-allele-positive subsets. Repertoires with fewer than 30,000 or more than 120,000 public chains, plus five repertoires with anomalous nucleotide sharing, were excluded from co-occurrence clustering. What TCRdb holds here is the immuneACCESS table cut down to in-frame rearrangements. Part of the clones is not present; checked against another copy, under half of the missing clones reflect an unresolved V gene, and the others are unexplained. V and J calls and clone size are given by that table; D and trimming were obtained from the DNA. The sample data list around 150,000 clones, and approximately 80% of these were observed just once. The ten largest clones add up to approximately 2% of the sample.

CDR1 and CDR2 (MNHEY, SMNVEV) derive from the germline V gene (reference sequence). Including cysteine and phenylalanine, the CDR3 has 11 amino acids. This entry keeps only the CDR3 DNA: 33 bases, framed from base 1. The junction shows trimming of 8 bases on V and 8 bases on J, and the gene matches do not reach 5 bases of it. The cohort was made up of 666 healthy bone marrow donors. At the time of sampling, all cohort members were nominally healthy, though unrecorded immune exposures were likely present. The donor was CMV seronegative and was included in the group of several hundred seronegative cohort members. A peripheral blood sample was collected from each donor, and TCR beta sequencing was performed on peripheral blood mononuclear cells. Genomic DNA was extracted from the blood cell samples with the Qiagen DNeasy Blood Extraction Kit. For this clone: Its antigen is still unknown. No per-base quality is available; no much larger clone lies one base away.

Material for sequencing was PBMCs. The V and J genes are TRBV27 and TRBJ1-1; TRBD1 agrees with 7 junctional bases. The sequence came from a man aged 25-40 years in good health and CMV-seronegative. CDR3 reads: CASGQAGEAFF. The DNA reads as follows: TGTGCCAGCGGACAGGCGGGCGAAGCTTTCTTT.